Listed here is a single T cell receptor beta chain. The sample comes from a study of blood T cell repertoires in COVID-19. Study-level information: COVID-19 samples from acute and convalescent phases originated in the United States, Italy and Spain. PBMCs, B-cell-depleted T cells, or T cells were the source of the cDNA or gDNA that made up the material.

V gave up 0 bases and J gave up 0 bases, with 12 bases separating them. The CDR3 loop spans 17 amino acids. CDR1 is SGHNT, CDR2 YYREEE, per germline (reference sequence). Per the original methods: Reference gene primer amplification yielded estimated nucleated cell counts. The data were produced by immunoSEQ multiplex PCR, yet TCRdb's version contains in-frame clones alone and is incomplete. V, J and clone size reflect that table, while D and trimming were determined from the DNA. The table includes approximately 69,000 clones, about 82% detected once. Sequenced sample: peripheral blood. V is TRBV5-4 and J is TRBJ2-2; D is uncertain. The receptor comes from a woman aged 60 to 75 with acute or convalescent COVID-19. CDR3 loop: CASSLAIGAPNTGELFF. The CDR3 DNA follows: TGTGCCAGCAGCTTGGCCATAGGAGCCCCGAACACCGGGGAGCTGTTTTTT.